The text below deals with one T cell receptor (beta chain). This clonotype was seen many times. Its antigen has not been determined. Nothing much larger sits one base from this clone, and base qualities are not available. Library generation was performed with PCR. The data were produced on an Illumina HiSeq 2500. Molecular barcoding was employed in the preparation of TCR libraries, with unique molecular identifiers being used to normalize TCRbeta repertoire quantification. The raw public reads went through TCRdb reprocessing: fastp at Q25, MiXCR clone calling, in-frame beta chains kept. One record per CDR3 amino acid sequence lists the most common genes and DNA. The sample data list fewer than 550,000 distinct CDR3 sequences, and 10% to 12% of these were observed just once. Around 15% of the sample is held by the ten biggest clonotypes. The entry originates in a study of T-cell reconstitution after alpha-beta-depleted transplantation in children (dated by TCRdb to the mid-2010s). A note on the overall study: Using TCR repertoire profiling, the study quantitatively followed how T-cell immune reconstitution unfolded in children after TCRalphabeta/CD19-depleted allogeneic hematopoietic cell transplantation.

The treatment or condition label for this specimen denotes: allogeneic hematopoietic cell transplantation with graft depleted of TCRalphabeta T cells and CD19 B cells. The children who served as transplant recipients had been given grafts of TCRalphabeta/CD19-depleted allogeneic hematopoietic cells. The investigation overall reported the following: In some patients, the high TCRbeta diversity seen at day 60 was put down to recipient T cells and intrathymic progenitors that had survived conditioning. The frequencies of hyperexpanded clones fell over the following months, and after one year, T-cell counts and TCRbeta diversity were mostly attributed to newly produced T cells. About two months after transplant, the apparently early recovery of alphabetaT-cell counts reportedly depended on just several hundred clones that had expanded rapidly and came from non-depleted graft cells.

The sequencing here drew on PBMCs, mostly from graft donor cells, taken 180 days after TCRalphabeta/CD19-depleted stem cell transplant. The TCR comes from a female patient between 2 and 15 years old who had a stem cell transplant for aplastic anemia, so the T cells may come from the graft donor.

The DNA sequence is as follows: TGTGCCAGCAGCTTAGATCTTCCAGGGGGCGCATCCGGAAACACCATATATTTT. Its translation reads: CASSLDLPGGASGNTIYF. The chain is encoded by TRBV11-2 joined to TRBJ1-3; 8 central nucleotides agree with TRBD1. The CDR3, from cysteine to phenylalanine, totals 18 residues. The CDR3 DNA has 54 bases and is translated from base 1. The CDR1 and CDR2 encoded by the germline V gene are SGHAT and FQNNGV. Trimmed from V: 0 bases; trimmed from J: 4 bases; junction bases lacking a gene match: 11.